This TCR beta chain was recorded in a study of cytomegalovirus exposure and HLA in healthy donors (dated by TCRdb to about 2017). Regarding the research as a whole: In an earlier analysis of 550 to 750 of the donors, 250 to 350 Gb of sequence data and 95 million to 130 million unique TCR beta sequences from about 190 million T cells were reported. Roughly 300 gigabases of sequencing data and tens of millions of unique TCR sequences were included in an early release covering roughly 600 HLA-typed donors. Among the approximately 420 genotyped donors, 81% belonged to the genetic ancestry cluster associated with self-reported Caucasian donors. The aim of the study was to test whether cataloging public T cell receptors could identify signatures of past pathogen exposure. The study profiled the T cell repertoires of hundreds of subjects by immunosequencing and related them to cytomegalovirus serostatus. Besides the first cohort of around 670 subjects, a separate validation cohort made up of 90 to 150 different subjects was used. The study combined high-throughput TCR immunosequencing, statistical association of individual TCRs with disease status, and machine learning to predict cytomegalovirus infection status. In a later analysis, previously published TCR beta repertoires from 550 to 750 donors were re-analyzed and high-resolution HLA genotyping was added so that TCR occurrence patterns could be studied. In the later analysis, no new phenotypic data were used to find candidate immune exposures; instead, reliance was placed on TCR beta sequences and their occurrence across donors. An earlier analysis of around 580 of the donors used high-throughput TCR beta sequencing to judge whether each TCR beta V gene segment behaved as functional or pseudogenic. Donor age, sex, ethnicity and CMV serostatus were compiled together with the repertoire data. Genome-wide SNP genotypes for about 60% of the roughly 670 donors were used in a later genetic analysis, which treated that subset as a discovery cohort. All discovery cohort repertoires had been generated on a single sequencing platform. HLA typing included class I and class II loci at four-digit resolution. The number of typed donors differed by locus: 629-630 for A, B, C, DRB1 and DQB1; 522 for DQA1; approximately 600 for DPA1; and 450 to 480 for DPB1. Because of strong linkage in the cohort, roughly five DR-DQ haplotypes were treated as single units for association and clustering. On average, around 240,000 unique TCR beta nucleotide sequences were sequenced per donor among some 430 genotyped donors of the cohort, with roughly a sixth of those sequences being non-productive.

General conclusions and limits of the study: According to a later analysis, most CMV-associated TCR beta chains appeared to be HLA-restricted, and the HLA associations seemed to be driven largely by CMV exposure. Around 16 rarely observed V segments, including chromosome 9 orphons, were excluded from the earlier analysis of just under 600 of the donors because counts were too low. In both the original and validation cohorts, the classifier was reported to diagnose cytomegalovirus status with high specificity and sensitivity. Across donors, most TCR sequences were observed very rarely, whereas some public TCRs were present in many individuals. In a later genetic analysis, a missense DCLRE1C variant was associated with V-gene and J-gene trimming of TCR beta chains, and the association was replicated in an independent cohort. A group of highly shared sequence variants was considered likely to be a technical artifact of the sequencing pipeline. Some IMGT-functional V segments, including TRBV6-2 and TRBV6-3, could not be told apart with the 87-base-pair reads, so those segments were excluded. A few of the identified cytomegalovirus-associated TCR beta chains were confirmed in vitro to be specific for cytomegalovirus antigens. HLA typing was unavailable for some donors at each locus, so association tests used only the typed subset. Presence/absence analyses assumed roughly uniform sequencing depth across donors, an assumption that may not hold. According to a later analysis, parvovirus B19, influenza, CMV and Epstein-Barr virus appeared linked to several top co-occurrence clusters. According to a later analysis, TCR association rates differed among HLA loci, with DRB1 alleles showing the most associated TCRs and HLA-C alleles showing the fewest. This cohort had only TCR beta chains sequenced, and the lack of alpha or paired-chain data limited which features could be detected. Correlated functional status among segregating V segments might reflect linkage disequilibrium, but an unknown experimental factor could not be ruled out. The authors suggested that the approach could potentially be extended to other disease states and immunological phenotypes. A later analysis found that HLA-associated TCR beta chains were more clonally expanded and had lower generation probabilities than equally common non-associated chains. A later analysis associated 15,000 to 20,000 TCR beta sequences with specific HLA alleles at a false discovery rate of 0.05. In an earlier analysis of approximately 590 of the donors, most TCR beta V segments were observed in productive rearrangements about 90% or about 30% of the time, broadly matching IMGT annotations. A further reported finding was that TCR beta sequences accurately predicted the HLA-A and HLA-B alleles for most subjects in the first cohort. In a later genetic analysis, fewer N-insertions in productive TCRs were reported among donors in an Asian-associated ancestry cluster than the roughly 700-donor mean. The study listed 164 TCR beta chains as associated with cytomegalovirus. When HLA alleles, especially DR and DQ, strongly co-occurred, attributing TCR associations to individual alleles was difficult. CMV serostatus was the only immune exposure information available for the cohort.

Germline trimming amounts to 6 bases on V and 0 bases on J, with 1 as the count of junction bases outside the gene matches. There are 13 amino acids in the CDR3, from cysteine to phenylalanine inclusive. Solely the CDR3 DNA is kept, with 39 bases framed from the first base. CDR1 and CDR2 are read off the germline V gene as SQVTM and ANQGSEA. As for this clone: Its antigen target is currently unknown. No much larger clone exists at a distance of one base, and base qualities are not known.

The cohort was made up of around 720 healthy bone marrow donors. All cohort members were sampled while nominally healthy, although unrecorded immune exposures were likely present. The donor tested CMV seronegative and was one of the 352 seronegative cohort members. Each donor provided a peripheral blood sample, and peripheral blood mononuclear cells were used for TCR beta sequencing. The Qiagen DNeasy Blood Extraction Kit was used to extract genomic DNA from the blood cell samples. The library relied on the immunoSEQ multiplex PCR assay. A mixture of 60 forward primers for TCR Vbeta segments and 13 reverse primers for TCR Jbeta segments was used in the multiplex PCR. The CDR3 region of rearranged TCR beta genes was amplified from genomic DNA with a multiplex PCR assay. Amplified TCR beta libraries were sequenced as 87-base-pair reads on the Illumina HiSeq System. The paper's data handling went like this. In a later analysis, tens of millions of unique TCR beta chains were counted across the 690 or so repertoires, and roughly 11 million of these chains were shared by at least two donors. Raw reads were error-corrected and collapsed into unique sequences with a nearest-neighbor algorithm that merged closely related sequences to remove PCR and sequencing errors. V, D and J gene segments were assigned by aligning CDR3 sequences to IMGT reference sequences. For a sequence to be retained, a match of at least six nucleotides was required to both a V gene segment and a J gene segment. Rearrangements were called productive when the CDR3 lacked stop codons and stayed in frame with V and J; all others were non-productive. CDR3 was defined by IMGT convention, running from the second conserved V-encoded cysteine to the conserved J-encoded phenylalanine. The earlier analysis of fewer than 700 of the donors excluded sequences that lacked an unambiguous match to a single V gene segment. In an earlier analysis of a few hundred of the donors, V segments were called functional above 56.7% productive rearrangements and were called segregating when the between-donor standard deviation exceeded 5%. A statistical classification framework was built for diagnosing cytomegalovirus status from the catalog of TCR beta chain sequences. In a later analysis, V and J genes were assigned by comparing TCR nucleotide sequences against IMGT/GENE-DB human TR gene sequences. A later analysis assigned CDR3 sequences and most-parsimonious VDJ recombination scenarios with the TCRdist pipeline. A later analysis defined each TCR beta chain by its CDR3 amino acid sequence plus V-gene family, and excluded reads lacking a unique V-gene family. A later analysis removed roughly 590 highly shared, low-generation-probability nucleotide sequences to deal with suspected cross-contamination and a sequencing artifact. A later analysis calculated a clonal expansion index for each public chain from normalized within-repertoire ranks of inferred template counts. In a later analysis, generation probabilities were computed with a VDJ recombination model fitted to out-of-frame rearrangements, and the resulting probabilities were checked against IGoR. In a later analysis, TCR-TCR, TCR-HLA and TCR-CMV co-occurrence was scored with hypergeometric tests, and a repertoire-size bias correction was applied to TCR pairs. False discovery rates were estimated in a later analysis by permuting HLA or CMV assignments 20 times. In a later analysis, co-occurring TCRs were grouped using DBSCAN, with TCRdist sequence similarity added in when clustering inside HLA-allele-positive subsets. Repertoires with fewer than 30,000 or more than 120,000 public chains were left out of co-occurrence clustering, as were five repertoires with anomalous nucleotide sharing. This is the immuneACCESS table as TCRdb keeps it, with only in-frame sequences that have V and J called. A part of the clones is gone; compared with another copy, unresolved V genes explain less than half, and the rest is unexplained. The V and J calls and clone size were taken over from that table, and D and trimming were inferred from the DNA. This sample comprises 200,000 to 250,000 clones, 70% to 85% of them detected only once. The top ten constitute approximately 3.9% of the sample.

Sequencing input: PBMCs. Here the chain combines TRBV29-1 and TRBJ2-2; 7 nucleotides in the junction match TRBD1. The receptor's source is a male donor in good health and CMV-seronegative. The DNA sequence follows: TGCAGCGTGGGACAGACGAACACCGGGGAGCTGTTTTTT. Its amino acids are CSVGQTNTGELFF.